This T cell receptor (beta chain) was recovered during a study of blood T cell repertoires in COVID-19. Study background: The samples span acute and convalescent COVID-19 from the United States, Italy and Spain. In each case, the material was cDNA or gDNA derived from T cells, B-cell-depleted T cells, or PBMCs.

In the authors' methods: By means of reference gene primer amplification, nucleated cell counts were estimated. Method: immunoSEQ multiplex PCR; TCRdb's copy keeps in-frame clones and lacks some. For V, J and clone size, that table is used; D and trimming come from the DNA. The sample consists of under 150,000 clones, approximately 84% of them appearing once. V shed 4 bases and J shed 6 bases, with 13 bases lying between them. Germline V gives CDR1 SGHRS, CDR2 YFSETQ. This CDR3 contains 13 residues. The sequenced sample consisted of peripheral blood. The receptor was derived from a woman aged 55-75 years with acute or convalescent COVID-19. The V gene is TRBV5-1, the J gene TRBJ1-2; D not resolved. The CDR3 DNA sequence: TGCGCCAGCAGCCTTGGTACGGGGAATGGCTACACCTTC. The encoded protein is CASSLGTGNGYTF.